A selection of T cell receptor beta chains follows, all from one sample in a study of monozygotic twins with inflammatory bowel disease. From the 5' RACE reads, TCRdb lists one entry per CDR3 protein and no DNA. This repertoire includes about 450,000 distinct CDR3 sequences. Sequenced material: blood. The receptors derive from a human donor with ulcerative colitis or Crohn's disease, or a healthy co-twin of an affected twin (not recorded which). The CDR3 runs from the conserved cysteine through the conserved F or W.

>TRBJ2-3|TRBV5-1
CASSPPGGGSSDTQYF
>TRBJ1-2|TRBV28
CASSVIVGGKDGYTF
>TRBJ1-1|TRBV5-1
CASSLEGAEAFF
>TRBJ1-1|TRBV6-1
CASISRVPGEAFF
>TRBJ1-2|TRBV7-2
CASSLSGGASNYGYTF
>TRBJ2-4|TRBV20-1
CSANRVNIQYF
>TRBJ2-6|TRBV19
CASSMAYGANVLTF
>TRBJ2-1|TRBV14
CASSQEEGYSYNEQFF
>TRBJ2-7|TRBV4-1
CASSQEGGPYEQYF
>TRBJ1-3|TRBV7-2
CASSLVASQTGNTIYF
>TRBJ1-6|TRBV10-3
CAISEAGGNNSPLHF
>TRBJ1-5|TRBV18
CASSPQTGASNQPQHF
>TRBJ2-3|TRBV5-1
CASSDGTSGSADTQYF
>TRBJ1-3|TRBV24-1
CATSAQTYLYCGNTIYF
>TRBJ2-5|TRBV5-6
CASSFRGPFETQYF
>TRBJ2-1|TRBV13
CASSLVGTSGTNEQFF
>TRBJ1-2|TRBV3-1
CASSHSPRRANYGYTF
>TRBJ2-6|TRBV4-3
CASSQDTLWANVLTF
>TRBJ2-1|TRBV11-2
CASSYTSGGNEQFF
>TRBJ2-7|TRBV5-4
CASSGGTGTIHEQYF
>TRBJ2-7|TRBV20-1
CSAPDRSSYEQYF
>TRBJ2-1|TRBV7-8
CASTWWGTNSYNEQFF
>TRBJ1-1|TRBV19
CASIKTGGAEAFF
>TRBJ2-1|TRBV5-6
CASSFGSVDNEQFF
>TRBJ2-7|TRBV18
CASSPPEYTQQYF
>TRBJ2-3|TRBV7-2
CASRGNSDTQYF
>TRBJ2-5|TRBV27
CASSAGHAGETQYF
>TRBJ2-1|TRBV19
CASRRGGLAGGPRGSNEQFF
>TRBJ2-7|TRBV28
CASSDPRLAGVFEQYF
>TRBJ2-1|TRBV2
CASSLRALVDNEQFF
>TRBJ2-1|TRBV19
CASTLAGGLYNEQFF
>TRBJ1-1|TRBV6-1
CASRRGQAANTEAFF
>TRBJ1-3|TRBV5-1
CASSLDVGGNTIYF
>TRBJ1-5|TRBV19
CASRFQGINQPQHF
>TRBJ2-5|TRBV20-1
CSAPLLAGGETQYF
>TRBJ2-5|TRBV20-1
CSARDYGPAQQQTQYF
>TRBJ2-7|TRBV4-3
CASSPLSGDGNEQYF
>TRBJ2-5|TRBV6-1
CASRGFVGAAETQYF
>TRBJ1-6|TRBV12-3/TRBV12-4
CASRRDSIDLYNSPLHF
>TRBJ2-3|TRBV18
CASSLLSWADTQYF
>TRBJ2-1|TRBV4-3
CASSQDTRVAEQFF
>TRBJ2-3|TRBV29-1
CSESTSGVGTDTQYF
>TRBJ2-3|TRBV10-3
CAISESSVTSRSDTQYF
>TRBJ1-1|TRBV27
CASSLLAGSNTEAFF
>TRBJ2-7|TRBV5-5
CASRRGLTYEQYF
>TRBJ1-1|TRBV28
CASSPQGRRNTEAFF
>TRBJ2-7|TRBV28
CASSLGNDYEQYF
>TRBJ1-5|TRBV12-3/TRBV12-4
CASSLGGPGQPQHF